This T cell receptor beta chain was observed in a study of early T cells in non-severe SARS-CoV-2 infection. This clonotype was observed a single time. With a much larger clone just one base away, this may be a read error. In TCRdb, the 5' RACE reads were re-called with MiXCR into one record per CDR3 protein. Of 25,000 to 35,000 distinct CDR3 sequences in the sample, about 6.6% were seen once. This sequence was found in an adult who was a healthcare worker with PCR-confirmed SARS-CoV-2 infection or an uninfected control (not recorded which). The sample consisted of whole blood, taken at baseline.

This CDR3 is CASSFRGRRSPLQF. The DNA of the CDR3 is TGTGCCAGCAGCTTCAGGGGGCGCCGGTCACCCCTCCAGTTT. The chain combines TRBV7-2 with TRBJ1-6, with 8 bases fitting TRBD1. CDR3 length: 14 amino acids. In germline, CDR1 is SGHTA, CDR2 FQGNSA.